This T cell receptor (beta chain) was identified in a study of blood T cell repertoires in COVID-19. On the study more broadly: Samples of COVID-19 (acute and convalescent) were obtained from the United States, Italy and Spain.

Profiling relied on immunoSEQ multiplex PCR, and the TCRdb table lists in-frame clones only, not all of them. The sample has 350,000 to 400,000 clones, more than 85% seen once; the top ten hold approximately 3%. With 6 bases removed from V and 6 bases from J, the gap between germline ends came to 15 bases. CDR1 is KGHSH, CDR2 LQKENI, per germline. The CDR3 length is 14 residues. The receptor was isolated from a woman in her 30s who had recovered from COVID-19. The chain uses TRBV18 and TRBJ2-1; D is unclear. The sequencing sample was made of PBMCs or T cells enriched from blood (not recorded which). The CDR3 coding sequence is TGTGCCAGCTCCCTAGAAGTCGGCGGCAATGAGCAGTTCTTC. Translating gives CASSLEVGGNEQFF.